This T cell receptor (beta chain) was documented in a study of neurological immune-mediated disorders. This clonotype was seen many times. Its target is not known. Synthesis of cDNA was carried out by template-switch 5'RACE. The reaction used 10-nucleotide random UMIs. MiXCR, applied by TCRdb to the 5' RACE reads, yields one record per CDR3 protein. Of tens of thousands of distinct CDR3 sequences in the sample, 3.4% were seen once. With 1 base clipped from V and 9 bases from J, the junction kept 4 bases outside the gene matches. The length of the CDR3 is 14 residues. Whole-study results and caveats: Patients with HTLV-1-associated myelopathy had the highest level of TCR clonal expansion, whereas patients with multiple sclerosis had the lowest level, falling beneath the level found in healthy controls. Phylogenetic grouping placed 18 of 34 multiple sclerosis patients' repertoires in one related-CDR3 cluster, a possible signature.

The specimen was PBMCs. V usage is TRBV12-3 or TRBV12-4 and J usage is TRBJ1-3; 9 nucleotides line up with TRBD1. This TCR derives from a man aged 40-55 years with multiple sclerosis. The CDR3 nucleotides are TGTGCCAGCAGTTTAGGACAGGGGGGTCTCACCATATATTTT. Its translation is CASSLGQGGLTIYF.